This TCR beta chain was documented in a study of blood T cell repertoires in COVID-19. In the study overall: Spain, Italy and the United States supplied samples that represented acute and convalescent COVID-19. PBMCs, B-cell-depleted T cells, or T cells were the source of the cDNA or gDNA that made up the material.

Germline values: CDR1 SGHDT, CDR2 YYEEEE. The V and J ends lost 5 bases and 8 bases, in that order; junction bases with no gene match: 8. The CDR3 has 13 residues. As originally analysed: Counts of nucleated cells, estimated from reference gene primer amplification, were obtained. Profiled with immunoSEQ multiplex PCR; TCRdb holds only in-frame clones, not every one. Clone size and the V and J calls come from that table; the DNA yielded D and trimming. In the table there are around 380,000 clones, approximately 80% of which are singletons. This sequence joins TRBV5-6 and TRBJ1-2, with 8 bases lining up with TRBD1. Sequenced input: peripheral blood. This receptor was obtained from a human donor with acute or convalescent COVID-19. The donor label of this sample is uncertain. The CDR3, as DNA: TGTGCCAGCAGGCTCACAGGGGGGATCGGCTACACCTTC. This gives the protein CASRLTGGIGYTF.